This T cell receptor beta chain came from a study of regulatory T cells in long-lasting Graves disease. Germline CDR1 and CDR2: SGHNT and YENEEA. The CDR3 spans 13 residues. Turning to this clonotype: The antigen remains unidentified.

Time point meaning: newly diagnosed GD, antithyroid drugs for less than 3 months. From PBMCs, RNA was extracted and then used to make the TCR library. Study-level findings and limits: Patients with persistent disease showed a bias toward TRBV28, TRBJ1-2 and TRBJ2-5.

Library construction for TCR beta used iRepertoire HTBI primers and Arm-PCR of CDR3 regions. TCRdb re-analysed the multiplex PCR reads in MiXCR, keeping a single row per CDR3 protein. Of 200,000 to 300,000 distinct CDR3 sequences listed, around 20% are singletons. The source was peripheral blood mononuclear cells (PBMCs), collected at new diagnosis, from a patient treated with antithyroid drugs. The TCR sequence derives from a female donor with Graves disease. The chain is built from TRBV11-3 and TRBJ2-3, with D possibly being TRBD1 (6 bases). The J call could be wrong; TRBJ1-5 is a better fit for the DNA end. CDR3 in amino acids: CAIKGGSTDTQHF. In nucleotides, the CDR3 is TGTGCCATCAAAGGGGGGAGCACAGATACGCAGCATTTT.